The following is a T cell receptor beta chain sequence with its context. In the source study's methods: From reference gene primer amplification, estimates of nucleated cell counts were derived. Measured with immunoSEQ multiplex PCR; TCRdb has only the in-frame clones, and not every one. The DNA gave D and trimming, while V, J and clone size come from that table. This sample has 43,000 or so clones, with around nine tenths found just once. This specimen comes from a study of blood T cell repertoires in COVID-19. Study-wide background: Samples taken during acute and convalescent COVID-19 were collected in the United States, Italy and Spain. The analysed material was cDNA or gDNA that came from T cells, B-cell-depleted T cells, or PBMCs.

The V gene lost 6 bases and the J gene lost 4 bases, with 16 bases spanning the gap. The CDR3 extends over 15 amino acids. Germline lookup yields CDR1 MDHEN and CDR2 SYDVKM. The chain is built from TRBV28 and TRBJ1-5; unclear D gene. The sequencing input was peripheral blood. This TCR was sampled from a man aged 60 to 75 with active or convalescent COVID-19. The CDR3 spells CASRVAGVENQPQHF. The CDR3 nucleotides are TGTGCCAGCAGGGTGGCGGGAGTGGAGAATCAGCCCCAGCATTTT.